Listed below are T cell receptor beta chains from one sample, sequenced in a study of cytomegalovirus exposure and HLA in healthy donors. The assay was immunoSEQ multiplex PCR, and TCRdb's table has in-frame clones only and misses some. The sample holds 150,000 to 200,000 clones; roughly three quarters are singletons and the top ten take 1.6%. The sample was PBMCs. Source of these receptors: a woman aged 45 to 65 in good health and CMV-seronegative. CDR3s include the opening cysteine and the closing phenylalanine or tryptophan. The D gene is left open where the match is weak.

j_gene | d_gene | v_gene | CDR3aa
TRBJ1-4 | NA | TRBV2 | CATRRANEKLFF
TRBJ1-1 | NA | TRBV18 | CASSEGRDTEAFF
TRBJ1-2 | NA | TRBV15 | CATSRPQVANYGYTF
TRBJ1-2 | TRBD1 | TRBV4-2 | CASSQGGTGEVGGYTF
TRBJ2-7 | NA | TRBV7-2 | CASSRDIYYEQYF
TRBJ1-2 | TRBD1 | TRBV6-5 | CASSYAGTGALYGYTF
TRBJ1-6 | NA | TRBV18 | CASSPMTENSPLHF
TRBJ2-7 | TRBD2 | TRBV15 | CATSRDRGAYEQYF
TRBJ1-1 | TRBD1 | TRBV7-2 | CASSFLHGTGVETEAFF
TRBJ1-3 | NA | TRBV2 | CASSHGDRGAGNTIYF
TRBJ2-2 | TRBD2 | TRBV28 | CASSTWTSGGLFF
TRBJ2-3 | NA | TRBV25-1 | CASSPGAGTDTQYF
TRBJ1-3 | NA | TRBV27 | CASSLSRGPGNTIYF
TRBJ2-7 | TRBD2 | TRBV4-2 | CASTANSGRGNEQYF
TRBJ1-1 | NA | TRBV19 | CASSKIRRDTEAFF
TRBJ2-1 | TRBD2 | TRBV6-4 | CASSLGTSGGQHNEQFF
TRBJ2-2 | TRBD1 | TRBV9 | CASSAHRDRGLNTGELFF
TRBJ1-2 | TRBD1 | TRBV28 | CASSQADGTGVYGYTF
TRBJ2-5 | TRBD2 | TRBV5-6 | CASSHTQAGGRRETQYF
TRBJ1-2 | NA | TRBV11-2 | CASSQAVTGLNYGYTF
TRBJ1-1 | NA | TRBV7-9 | CASSPGTRLNTEAFF
TRBJ1-5 | TRBD1 | TRBV4-1 | CASSQQGQGTQPQHF
TRBJ1-5 | TRBD1 | TRBV7-2 | CASSFKTGDQPQHF
TRBJ1-2 | NA | TRBV14 | CASSLQATQGYTF
TRBJ1-1 | TRBD1 | TRBV10-3 | CAISDTGQGALNTEAFF
TRBJ2-7 | TRBD1 | TRBV5-1 | CASSLRSSRGLSYEQYF
TRBJ2-1 | TRBD2 | TRBV9 | CASTPGSGSRNEQFF
TRBJ2-7 | NA | TRBV6-5 | CASKQGHEQYF
TRBJ1-1 | NA | TRBV20-1 | CSALDREAFF
TRBJ2-1 | NA | TRBV7-2 | CASSLDSEASYNEQFF
TRBJ1-3 | NA | TRBV14 | CASSLKPVYSGNTIYF
TRBJ1-1 | TRBD1 | TRBV27 | CASSSYLDREGFAAFF
TRBJ2-5 | TRBD2 | TRBV5-4 | CASSRDLAGGLQETQYF
TRBJ2-7 | TRBD2 | TRBV5-6 | CASSGSGTRAYEQYF
TRBJ1-4 | NA | TRBV2 | CASSSTLVGDEKLFF
TRBJ2-1 | NA | TRBV7-9 | CASSLSLAKGHEQFF
TRBJ2-1 | TRBD2 | TRBV4-3 | CASSQDLGPTLAGEQFF
TRBJ1-5 | TRBD1 | TRBV7-9 | CASSVGAGGSGNQPQHF
TRBJ2-5 | TRBD1 | TRBV28 | CASSSLQGGRETQYF
TRBJ2-3 | TRBD1 | TRBV19 | CASSPLSLTGGAAADTQYF
TRBJ2-7 | NA | TRBV28 | CASSRGGAGSYEQYF
TRBJ2-7 | NA | TRBV18 | CASSPQSPGQSGEQYF
TRBJ2-7 | TRBD2 | TRBV7-2 | CASSLAPGLAYEQYF
TRBJ1-4 | TRBD1 | TRBV2 | CASRPGTGGGKLFF
TRBJ2-2 | TRBD2 | TRBV18 | CASSPGGLAGGELFF
TRBJ2-7 | TRBD2 | TRBV7-3 | CASSGPGTSGGRREQYF
TRBJ1-5 | NA | TRBV27 | CASSLQGGGQPQHF
TRBJ2-1 | TRBD1 | TRBV11-2 | CASSYQTGQQFF
TRBJ1-1 | TRBD1 | TRBV18 | CASSPRTGRTEAFF
TRBJ1-4 | NA | TRBV5-4 | CASSLSPGSYNEKLFF
TRBJ2-2 | NA | TRBV4-3 | CASSPGEGTGELFF